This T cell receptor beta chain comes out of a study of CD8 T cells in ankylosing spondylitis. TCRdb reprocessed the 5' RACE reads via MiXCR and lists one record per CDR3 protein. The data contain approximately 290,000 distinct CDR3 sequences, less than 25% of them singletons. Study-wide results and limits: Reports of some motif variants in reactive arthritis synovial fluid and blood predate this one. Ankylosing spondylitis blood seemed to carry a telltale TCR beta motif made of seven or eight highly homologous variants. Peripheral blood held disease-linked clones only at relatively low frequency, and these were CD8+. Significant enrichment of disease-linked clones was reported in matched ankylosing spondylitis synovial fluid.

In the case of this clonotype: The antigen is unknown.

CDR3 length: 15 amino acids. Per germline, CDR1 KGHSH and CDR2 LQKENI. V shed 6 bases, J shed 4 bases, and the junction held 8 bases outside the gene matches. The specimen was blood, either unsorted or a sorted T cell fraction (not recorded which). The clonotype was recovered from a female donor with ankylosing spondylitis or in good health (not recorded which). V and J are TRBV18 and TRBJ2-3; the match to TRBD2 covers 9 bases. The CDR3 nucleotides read TGTGCCAGCTCCGAGTTAGCGGGAGTAGCAGATACGCAGTATTTT. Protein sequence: CASSELAGVADTQYF.